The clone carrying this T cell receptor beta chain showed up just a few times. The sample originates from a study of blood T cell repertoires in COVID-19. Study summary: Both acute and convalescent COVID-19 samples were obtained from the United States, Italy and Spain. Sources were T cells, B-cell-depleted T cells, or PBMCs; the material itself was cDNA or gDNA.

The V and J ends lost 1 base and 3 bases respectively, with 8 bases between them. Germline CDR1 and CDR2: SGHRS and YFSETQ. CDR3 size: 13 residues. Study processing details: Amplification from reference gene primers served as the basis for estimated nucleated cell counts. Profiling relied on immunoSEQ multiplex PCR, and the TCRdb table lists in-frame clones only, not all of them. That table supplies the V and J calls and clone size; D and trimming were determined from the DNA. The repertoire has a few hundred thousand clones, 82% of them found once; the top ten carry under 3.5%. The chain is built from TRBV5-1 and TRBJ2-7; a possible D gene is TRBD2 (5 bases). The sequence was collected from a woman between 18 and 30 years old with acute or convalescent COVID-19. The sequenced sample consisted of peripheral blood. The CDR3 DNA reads TGCGCCAGCAGCTTGCTAGCCCACTACGAGCAGTACTTC. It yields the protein CASSLLAHYEQYF.